The 6 T cell receptor beta chains below come from one sample, sequenced in a study of blood T cell repertoires in COVID-19. Sequencing used immunoSEQ multiplex PCR; TCRdb keeps in-frame clones, though not all of them. The table records about 220,000 clones, roughly 80% of them present only once. The sequencing sample was made of peripheral blood. Every receptor here comes from a woman in her 70s with COVID-19, enrolled during active disease.

This clone was seen a few times. V and J are TRBV19 and TRBJ2-7; D possibly corresponds to TRBD1 (6 bases). Germline V gene data show CDR1 as LNHDA and CDR2 as SQIVND (reference sequence). Trimming took 8 bases from V and 2 from J, leaving 16 bases between them. CDR3 length: 14 amino acids. This CDR3 reads CASSQGPTTYEQYF. The CDR3 region has the DNA TGTGCCAGTTCACAGGGCCCCACTACCTACGAGCAGTACTTC.

This clone was seen only once. The chain employs TRBV5-1 and TRBJ1-6; D gene uncertain. Trimming removed 4 bases from V and 0 bases from J, with 17 bases in between. Germline V gene data show CDR1 as SGHRS and CDR2 as YFSETQ. The CDR3 covers 18 residues. The CDR3 region is CASSQPATGSSYNSPLHF. In DNA form, the CDR3 reads TGCGCCAGCAGCCAACCCGCAACGGGAAGCTCCTATAATTCACCCCTCCACTTT.

This clone was observed a single time. V gene TRBV7-8 combines with J gene TRBJ2-7, with 12 bases lining up with TRBD2. This CDR3 is built from 15 residues. V shed 5 bases, J shed 7 bases, and the junction held 9 bases outside the gene matches. Per the germline V gene, CDR1 is SGHVS and CDR2 is FQNEAQ. CDR3 in DNA: TGTGCCAGCAGCCTTCGGACTAGCGGGGTAGGGGAGCAGTACTTC. Translation: CASSLRTSGVGEQYF.

The chain links TRBV5-1 to TRBJ2-1; TRBD2 aligns across 9 bases. CDR1 is SGHRS, CDR2 YFSETQ, per germline. Germline trimming cut 0 bases from V and 7 bases from J; bases unmatched to any gene: 2. CDR3 length: 14 amino acids. This CDR3 is CASSLELAGNEQFF. In nucleotides, the CDR3 is TGCGCCAGCAGCTTGGAGCTAGCGGGGAATGAGCAGTTCTTC. The entire variable domain, with the rest obtained from reference TRBV5-1 and TRBJ2-1, is as follows: KAGVTQTPRYLIKTRGQQVTLSCSPISGHRSVSWYQQTPGQGLQFLFEYFSETQRNKGNFPGRFSGRQFSNSRSEMNVSTLELGDSALYLCASSLELAGNEQFFGPGTRLTVL.

The chain links TRBV29-1 to TRBJ2-7, with 9 bases lining up with TRBD1. This CDR3 region has 14 residues. After removal of 6 bases from V and 0 bases from J, the junction contained 6 bases not matched to a gene. The V gene's germline CDR1 is SQVTM and CDR2 ANQGSEA. CDR3 amino acids: CSVARDRVSYEQYF. CDR3 DNA sequence: TGCAGCGTCGCCCGGGACAGGGTCTCCTACGAGCAGTACTTC.

This rearrangement joins TRBV9 to TRBJ2-3, with TRBD2 matching 7 bases. This CDR3 contains 17 residues. The V segment lost 0 bases and the J segment 2 bases; nucleotides outside the gene matches: 9. Per germline, CDR1 SGDLS and CDR2 YYNGEE. CDR3 loop: CASSVGAAGRFTDTQYF. The CDR3 bases are TGTGCCAGCAGCGTAGGGGCAGCGGGGCGTTTCACAGATACGCAGTATTTT.